Given below is one TCR beta chain in context. V dropped 0 bases and J dropped 2; count of bases not matched to a gene: 1. The CDR3 is made up of 15 amino acids. Per germline, CDR1 SGHRS and CDR2 YFSETQ. This entry comes from a study of cytomegalovirus exposure and HLA in healthy donors. This table comes from immunoSEQ multiplex PCR, and its TCRdb copy is limited to in-frame clones, with some not included. Altogether around 180,000 clones are present, roughly 82% being singletons, with the ten largest covering almost 1.5%. The chain recombines TRBV5-1 with TRBJ2-7, with TRBD2 matching 11 bases. This sequence was found in a woman aged 18 to 35 in good health and CMV-seronegative. The sequenced material came from PBMCs. In DNA form, the CDR3 reads TGCGCCAGCAGCTTGGCTAGCGGGGGGACCTACGAGCAGTACTTC. Translation: CASSLASGGTYEQYF.